The present T cell receptor beta chain was sequenced within a study of T-cell reconstitution after alpha-beta-depleted transplantation in children (dated by TCRdb to the mid-2010s). Looking at the study overall: T-cell immune reconstitution after TCRalphabeta/CD19-depleted allogeneic hematopoietic cell transplantation in children was quantitatively tracked in the study by means of TCR repertoire profiling.

Library generation was performed with PCR. The instrument given in TCRdb is Illumina HiSeq 2500. To normalize quantification of the TCRbeta repertoire, the TCR libraries were built with molecular barcoding that relied on unique molecular identifiers. In TCRdb, the public reads were trimmed at Q25 with fastp and aligned with MiXCR, with productive beta chains retained. When rows share a CDR3 protein, they turn into one entry using the most common DNA and genes. Present in this sample are a few hundred thousand distinct CDR3 sequences, about 17% of which were seen just once. The ten largest clones represent approximately 3% of the sample. This clonotype was detected many times. Its binding antigen is unknown. Per-base qualities were not stored, and no clone one base away is much larger. Material: PBMCs from the stem cell graft donor, obtained from the stem cell graft. The clonotype originates from a human donor who donated a stem cell graft to a child with acute lymphoblastic leukemia.

Here is the DNA: TGTGCCAGCAGCCAAGGGGCGGGCGAGCAGTACTTC. This gives the protein CASSQGAGEQYF. The chain uses TRBV3-1 and TRBJ2-7; the D gene is perhaps TRBD2, from 5 matching bases. CDR1 LGHDT and CDR2 YNNKEL are derived from the germline V gene (reference sequence). The CDR3 covers 12 residues, taking in both the cysteine and the phenylalanine. Here the CDR3 DNA is all that survives: 36 bases in frame from base 1. V loses 1 base of germline sequence and J loses 6 bases, and the interval between the two ends is 7 bases.